The clone carrying this TCR beta chain was recorded only once. What it recognizes is unknown. The data are from a study of cytomegalovirus exposure and HLA in healthy donors. Points from the study as a whole: A cluster of highly shared sequence variants was likely a sequencing artifact. A later analysis found TCR association rates differed by HLA locus, highest for DRB1 and lowest for HLA-C.

The primer mix had 60 Vbeta and 13 Jbeta primers. Clones were read by immunoSEQ multiplex PCR, and TCRdb kept only the in-frame ones, dropping some. Of 150,000 to 200,000 clones listed, over 60% were seen once; the top ten hold under 3%. This CDR3 has 19 residues. V shed 2 bases and J 2 bases; nucleotides not matched to a gene: 12. Input material: PBMCs. The rearrangement joins TRBV23-1 to TRBJ1-4; 9 bases align to TRBD1. TRBV23-1 is marked as an open reading frame, function uncertain. The receptor was derived from a woman aged 50 to 60 in good health and CMV-seronegative. CDR3 residues: CASSQMNRGRGSTNEKLFF. The DNA of the CDR3 is TGCGCCAGCAGTCAAATGAACAGGGGGCGAGGTTCTACTAATGAAAAACTGTTTTTT.